Listed below are T cell receptor beta chains from one sample, sequenced in a study of blood T cell repertoires in COVID-19. TCRdb's copy holds only in-frame clones and misses some; the assay was immunoSEQ multiplex PCR. The data contain around 210,000 clones, roughly 90% of them singletons. Sequencing was carried out using PBMCs or T cells enriched from blood (not recorded which). These receptors were collected from a woman aged 18-29 years who had recovered from COVID-19. CDR3s include the opening cysteine and the closing phenylalanine or tryptophan. D genes are given only for firm matches. A clone size is listed for some rows: how often the clone was seen (once, few, many), or a class if it is expanded.

V	D	J	size	CDR3	DNA
TRBV27	.	TRBJ2-7	.	CASRLTIQVYEQYF	TGTGCCAGCAGGCTTACAATACAGGTCTACGAGCAGTACTTC
TRBV19	TRBD1	TRBJ2-2	.	CASTTGALYTGELFF	TGTGCCAGTACCACAGGGGCGCTGTACACCGGGGAGCTGTTTTTT
TRBV7-9	.	TRBJ2-7	.	CASSPDPSGGRYEQYF	TGTGCCAGCAGCCCCGACCCTTCCGGAGGGCGCTACGAGCAGTACTTC
TRBV25-1	.	TRBJ1-2	.	CASSEFQGSGGYTF	TGTGCCAGCAGTGAATTTCAGGGGAGCGGTGGCTACACCTTC
TRBV4-2	.	TRBJ2-7	.	CASSQDLEQYF	TGTGCCAGCAGCCAAGACCTAGAGCAGTACTTC
TRBV6-5	TRBD1	TRBJ1-2	.	CASSRDRASGYTF	TGTGCCAGCAGTAGAGACAGGGCTTCCGGCTACACCTTC
TRBV2	TRBD1	TRBJ1-5	.	CASSENLLRTGEIGNQPQHF	TGTGCCAGCAGTGAAAACCTACTGAGGACAGGGGAGATTGGGAATCAGCCCCAGCATTTT
TRBV18	.	TRBJ2-2	few	CASSPSPRTGANTGELFF	TGTGCCAGCTCACCCTCACCTCGAACGGGGGCGAACACCGGGGAGCTGTTTTTT
TRBV11-2	.	TRBJ2-2	.	CASSHLLGGSNTGELFF	TGTGCCAGCAGCCATCTCTTGGGGGGATCGAACACCGGGGAGCTGTTTTTT
TRBV5-8	.	TRBJ1-5	.	CASSFGVWDNQPQHF	TGTGCCAGCAGCTTCGGGGTATGGGACAATCAGCCCCAGCATTTT
TRBV7-9	.	TRBJ1-1	.	CATLSNTEAFF	TGTGCCACACTATCGAACACTGAAGCTTTCTTT
TRBV7-9	TRBD2	TRBJ2-3	.	CASSLGSSGTDTQYF	TGTGCCAGCAGCTTGGGTTCTAGCGGGACAGATACGCAGTATTTT
TRBV27	TRBD1	TRBJ1-1	.	CASSFSGGTEAFF	TGTGCCAGCAGTTTTTCAGGGGGCACCGAAGCTTTCTTT
TRBV28	TRBD1	TRBJ2-6	.	CASSLTGAGANVLTF	TGTGCCAGCAGTTTGACAGGGGCCGGGGCCAACGTCCTGACTTTC
TRBV4-2	.	TRBJ2-1	.	CASSQETYSNNEQFF	TGTGCCAGCAGCCAAGAGACTTATTCCAACAATGAGCAGTTCTTC
TRBV27	.	TRBJ1-1	few	CASSFRQSLTEAFF	TGTGCCAGCAGTTTCCGACAGAGTTTGACTGAAGCTTTCTTT
TRBV20-1	.	TRBJ2-7	once	CSASYGYEQYF	TGCAGTGCTAGTTACGGGTACGAGCAGTACTTC
TRBV11-2	TRBD1	TRBJ1-2	.	CASSQGTVNYGYTF	TGTGCCAGCAGCCAAGGGACAGTTAACTATGGCTACACCTTC
TRBV7-9	TRBD1	TRBJ2-7	.	CASSSDRAGEQYF	TGTGCCAGCAGCTCGGACAGGGCGGGTGAGCAGTACTTC
TRBV2	TRBD2	TRBJ2-5	.	CASRDSGTETQYF	TGTGCCAGCAGAGATAGCGGGACAGAGACCCAGTACTTC
TRBV28	TRBD1	TRBJ1-1	.	CASRILDRDTEAFF	TGTGCCAGCAGGATACTAGACAGGGACACTGAAGCTTTCTTT
TRBV5-1	.	TRBJ1-2	.	CASSLERGSANYGYTF	TGCGCCAGCAGCTTGGAACGGGGGTCGGCTAACTATGGCTACACCTTC
TRBV24-1	TRBD2	TRBJ2-3	.	CATSDAGLAGNTDTQYF	TGTGCCACCAGTGATGCCGGACTAGCGGGGAACACAGATACGCAGTATTTT
TRBV9	TRBD2	TRBJ2-1	.	CASSVEAGGPGEQFF	TGTGCCAGCAGCGTAGAAGCGGGGGGGCCCGGTGAGCAGTTCTTC
TRBV5-1	TRBD2	TRBJ2-3	.	CASSRSGGAAFSTDTQYF	TGCGCCAGCAGCAGAAGCGGGGGGGCCGCGTTTAGCACAGATACGCAGTATTTT
TRBV30	.	TRBJ2-3	.	CAWSETNTDTQYF	TGTGCCTGGAGTGAGACAAACACAGATACGCAGTATTTT
TRBV30	TRBD1	TRBJ1-5	.	CAWSPFGTGIQPQHF	TGTGCCTGGAGTCCATTCGGGACAGGGATACAGCCCCAGCATTTT
TRBV29-1	.	TRBJ2-7	.	CSVMGDRSYEQYF	TGCAGCGTTATGGGTGACAGATCCTACGAGCAGTACTTC
TRBV19	TRBD1	TRBJ1-4	.	CASSKRRDRGSEKLFF	TGTGCCAGTAGTAAACGGCGGGACAGGGGAAGTGAAAAACTGTTTTTT
TRBV11-2	.	TRBJ1-1	few	CASSLSQGSEAFF	TGTGCCAGCAGCTTATCGCAGGGCTCTGAAGCTTTCTTT
TRBV28	TRBD1	TRBJ1-5	.	CASSDRGGNQPQHF	TGTGCCAGCAGCGACAGGGGTGGCAATCAGCCCCAGCATTTT
TRBV29-1	.	TRBJ2-2	.	CSVEWAGVNTGELFF	TGCAGCGTTGAATGGGCCGGGGTGAACACCGGGGAGCTGTTTTTT
TRBV10-2	.	TRBJ1-2	.	CASKQGDEYGYTF	TGCGCCAGCAAACAGGGAGATGAGTATGGCTACACCTTC